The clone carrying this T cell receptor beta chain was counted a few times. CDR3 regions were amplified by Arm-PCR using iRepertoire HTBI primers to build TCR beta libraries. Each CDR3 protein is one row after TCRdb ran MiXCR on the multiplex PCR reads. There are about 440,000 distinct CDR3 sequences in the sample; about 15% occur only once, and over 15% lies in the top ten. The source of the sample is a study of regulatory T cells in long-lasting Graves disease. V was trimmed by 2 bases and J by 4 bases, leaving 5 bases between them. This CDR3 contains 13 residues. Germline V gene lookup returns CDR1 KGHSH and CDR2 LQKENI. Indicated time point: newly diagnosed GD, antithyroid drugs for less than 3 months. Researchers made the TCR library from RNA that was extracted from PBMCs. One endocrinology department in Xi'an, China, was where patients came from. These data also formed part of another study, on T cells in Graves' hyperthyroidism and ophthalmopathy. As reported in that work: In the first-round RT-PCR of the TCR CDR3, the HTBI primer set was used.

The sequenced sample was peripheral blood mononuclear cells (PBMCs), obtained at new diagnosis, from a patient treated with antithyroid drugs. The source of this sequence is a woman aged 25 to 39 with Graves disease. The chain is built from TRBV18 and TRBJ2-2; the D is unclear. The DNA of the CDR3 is TGTGCCAGCTCACCAATGAGCACCGGGGAGCTGTTTTTT. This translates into CASSPMSTGELFF.